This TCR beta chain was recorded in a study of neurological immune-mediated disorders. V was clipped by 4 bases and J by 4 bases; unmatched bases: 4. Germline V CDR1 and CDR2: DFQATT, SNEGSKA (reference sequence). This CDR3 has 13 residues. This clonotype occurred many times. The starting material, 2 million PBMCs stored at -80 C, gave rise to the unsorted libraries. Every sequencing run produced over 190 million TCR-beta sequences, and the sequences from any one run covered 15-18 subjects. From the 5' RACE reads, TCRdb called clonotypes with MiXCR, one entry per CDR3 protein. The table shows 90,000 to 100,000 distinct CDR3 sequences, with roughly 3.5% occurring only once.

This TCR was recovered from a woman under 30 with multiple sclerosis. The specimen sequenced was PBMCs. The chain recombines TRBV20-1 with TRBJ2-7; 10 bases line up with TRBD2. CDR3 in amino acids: CSAKLAGKYEQYF. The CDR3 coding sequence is TGCAGTGCTAAACTAGCGGGAAAATACGAGCAGTACTTC.